This T cell receptor (beta chain) was recorded in a study of regulatory T cells in long-lasting Graves disease. Overall study results and limits: Persistent Graves' patients showed reduced TCR diversity versus newly diagnosed patients. Samples came from peripheral blood alone, without thyroid tissue.

This CDR3 has 17 residues. The junction had 14 bases not matched to a gene; V was cut back by 5 bases and J by 3 bases. The time point: newly diagnosed GD, antithyroid drugs for less than 3 months. Extracted PBMC RNA gave rise to the TCR library. This clonotype appeared many times. The antigen remains unidentified. Arm-PCR of CDR3 regions and iRepertoire HTBI primers were the basis on which TCR beta libraries were built. TCRdb analysed the multiplex PCR reads with MiXCR anew, one entry per CDR3 protein. The table shows some 250,000 distinct CDR3 sequences, with about 17% occurring only once. This same sample was also part of a study on T cells in Graves' hyperthyroidism and ophthalmopathy. That study adds: The HTBI primer set served for first-round RT-PCR of the TCR CDR3.

This rearrangement joins TRBV12-3 or TRBV12-4 to TRBJ2-3; 7 nucleotides match TRBD1. The sequence was collected from a woman aged 25-40 years with Graves disease. The input for sequencing was peripheral blood mononuclear cells (PBMCs), taken at new diagnosis, from a patient treated with antithyroid drugs. CDR3 DNA: TGTGCCAGCAGTCCCGGGGCCTTGGGACAGTGGACAGATACGCAGTATTTT. Its translation: CASSPGALGQWTDTQYF.